The next 28 T cell receptor beta chains were all read from a single sample in a study of CD8 T cells in ankylosing spondylitis. TCRdb redid the calling of the 5' RACE reads with MiXCR, one entry per CDR3 protein. The sample has roughly 86,000 distinct CDR3 sequences, roughly 9.6% seen once; the top ten hold roughly 5.5%. What was sequenced was blood, either unsorted or a sorted T cell fraction (not recorded which). The receptors were sampled from a male donor with ankylosing spondylitis or in good health (not recorded which).

This clonotype was detected a few times. The chain is built from TRBV29-1 and TRBJ2-5; 8 positions agree with TRBD1. CDR1 is SQVTM and CDR2 is ANQGSEA in the germline V gene. V lost 4 bases and J lost 5; bases outside the gene matches: 3. The CDR3 length is 12 residues. The CDR3 sequence: CSVGQGTETQYF. In DNA form, the CDR3 reads TGCAGCGTTGGACAGGGGACGGAGACCCAGTACTTC.

This clonotype appeared many times. The chain carries TRBV5-5 and TRBJ2-7; TRBD2 is a possible D gene (5 bases). This CDR3 region has 15 residues. CDR1 is SGHKS and CDR2 is YYEKEE in the germline V gene (reference sequence). Trimming removed 3 bases from V and 0 bases from J, with 13 bases in between. The chain's CDR3 is CASSSLAGTSYEQYF. Written as DNA, the CDR3 is TGTGCCAGCAGCTCCCTTGCGGGTACCTCCTACGAGCAGTACTTC.

This clonotype was seen at least ten times. The chain has TRBV6-1 and TRBJ2-4, with D maybe TRBD2 (6 bases). Trimming removed 0 bases from V and 5 bases from J, with 11 bases in between. From germline, CDR1 is MNHNS and CDR2 SASEGT. The CDR3 consists of 15 residues. The CDR3 sequence is CASSEAGGSENIQYF. The DNA for the CDR3 is TGTGCCAGCAGTGAAGCAGGAGGGAGCGAAAACATTCAGTACTTC.

This clonotype was counted ten times or more. The chain carries TRBV12-5 and TRBJ2-7; D perhaps matches TRBD2 (5 bases). From germline, CDR1 is LGHNT and CDR2 FRNRAP. The CDR3 consists of 16 residues. V was shortened by 4 bases and J by 2 bases, with 18 bases between the two germline ends. CDR3 DNA sequence: TGTGCTAGTGGTTGCACCCCAACGGGGTTTCCCTACGAGCAGTACTTC. This translates into CASGCTPTGFPYEQYF.

This clonotype was recorded at least ten times. V and J are TRBV20-1 and TRBJ1-1; D ambiguous. The CDR3 is 15 amino acids. CDR1 and CDR2 from the germline V gene are DFQATT and SNEGSKA (reference sequence). The V gene lost 4 bases and the J gene lost 7 bases, with 22 bases spanning the gap. The CDR3 loop is CSAKNRGRAPDEAFF. CDR3 nucleotide sequence: TGCAGTGCTAAAAATCGAGGTCGGGCGCCGGATGAAGCTTTCTTT.

This clonotype was detected ten times or more. The chain carries TRBV3-1 and TRBJ1-3; D is uncertain. V lost 0 bases to trimming and J lost 0 bases, with 6 bases between them. Germline CDR1 LGHDT, CDR2 YNNKEL (reference sequence). The CDR3 totals 15 residues. DNA of the CDR3: TGTGCCAGCAGCCAAGATTCAGTCTCTGGAAACACCATATATTTT. This codes for CASSQDSVSGNTIYF.

This clonotype was detected many times. This chain links TRBV20-1 with TRBJ2-1; 8 bases fit TRBD2. Per the germline V gene, CDR1 is DFQATT and CDR2 is SNEGSKA (reference sequence). Losses at the gene ends were 2 bases for V and 7 bases for J; bases not matched to a gene: 13. This CDR3 spans 16 amino acids. The CDR3 protein is CSARSPAGGLRNEQFF. The CDR3 DNA reads as TGCAGTGCTAGATCCCCTGCGGGGGGACTCCGGAATGAGCAGTTCTTC.

This clonotype was observed a few times. The rearrangement joins TRBV5-5 to TRBJ2-6; tentatively, D is TRBD1 (5 bases). The CDR3 sequence is 18 residues long. Trimming stripped 0 bases from V and 1 base from J, with 14 bases between. CDR1 SGHKS and CDR2 YYEKEE come from the germline V gene (reference sequence). The CDR3 loop is CASSLGPVRGSGANVLTF. DNA of the CDR3: TGTGCCAGCAGCTTGGGACCCGTTAGGGGATCTGGGGCCAACGTCCTGACTTTC.

As to this clonotype: A read error may be the cause here, since a much bigger clone is one base away. The chain carries TRBV24-1 and TRBJ2-1; TRBD2 aligns across 10 bases. Germline-derived CDR1 and CDR2 are KGHDR and SFDVKD. CDR3 length equals 14 residues. The chain's CDR3 is CTTSDSGLAPRQFF. The CDR3 region has the DNA TGTACCACCAGTGATTCGGGACTAGCGCCTCGACAGTTCTTC.

This clonotype was seen at least ten times. The chain couples TRBV7-2 to TRBJ2-5; no definite D call. This CDR3 region has 17 residues. Germline V gene sequence: CDR1 SGHTA, CDR2 FQGNSA. V was trimmed by 3 bases and J by 1 base, leaving 18 bases between them. Here the CDR3 DNA reads TGTGCCAGCAGCTTCACCCACGCTAGGCCTCTCCAAGAGACCCAGTACTTC. This gives the protein CASSFTHARPLQETQYF.

The sample holds many counts of this clonotype. The rearrangement uses TRBV9 and TRBJ2-3; 9 nucleotides agree with TRBD1. V gave up 4 bases and J gave up 1 base; unmatched junction bases: 7. Germline CDR1 and CDR2: SGDLS and YYNGEE. This CDR3 region has 16 residues. The CDR3 DNA sequence: TGTGCCAGCAGCTCTAGACGGACAGGGGGCACAGATACGCAGTATTTT. Protein sequence: CASSSRRTGGTDTQYF. The full variable domain, in which reference TRBV9 and TRBJ2-3 provide the parts outside the CDR3, is DSGVTQTPKHLITATGQRVTLRCSPRSGDLSVYWYQQSLDQGLQFLIQYYNGEERAKGNILERFSAQQFPDLHSELNLSSLELGDSALYFCASSSRRTGGTDTQYFGPGTRLTVL.

On this clonotype: The germline gene is not matched at one end of the junction; a read error may be the cause. The V and J genes are TRBV12-3 or TRBV12-4 and TRBJ1-1; 7 nucleotides match TRBD1. The CDR3 is 14 amino acids. The CDR3 sequence is CASSFRGSNNEAFF. The CDR3 DNA is TGTGCCAGCAGTTTCAGGGGGTCGAACAATGAAGCTTTCTTT.

This clonotype was observed at least ten times. V gene TRBV6-5 combines with J gene TRBJ2-3, with D perhaps matching TRBD2 (6 bases). This CDR3 comprises 15 residues. Trimming left V 4 bases short and J 0 bases short, with 11 bases between. Germline lookup yields CDR1 MNHEY and CDR2 SVGAGI. Here the CDR3 reads CASSFGTPSTDTQYF. The CDR3 DNA sequence: TGTGCCAGCAGTTTCGGGACTCCTAGCACAGATACGCAGTATTTT.

At least ten counts were recorded for this clonotype. This chain links TRBV12-3 or TRBV12-4 with TRBJ2-5; a possible D gene is TRBD2 (5 bases). The length of the CDR3 is 14 residues. V was cut by 0 bases and J by 5 bases, with 10 bases left in between. The CDR3 spells CASSLAPRGETQYF. The CDR3 region has the DNA TGTGCCAGCAGTTTAGCGCCACGCGGGGAGACCCAGTACTTC.

This clonotype was found many times. The chain joins TRBV7-8 to TRBJ2-2; 9 positions agree with TRBD2. Per the germline V gene, CDR1 is SGHVS and CDR2 is FQNEAQ. This CDR3 spans 15 amino acids. The ends lost 1 base at V and 4 bases at J; junction bases unmatched: 1. The CDR3 sequence is CASSLVAGVTGELFF. The CDR3 DNA is TGTGCCAGCAGCTTAGTAGCGGGGGTCACCGGGGAGCTGTTTTTT.

This clonotype was picked up many times. The chain joins TRBV11-2 to TRBJ2-1, with 7 bases lining up with TRBD2. The ends lost 1 base at V and 4 bases at J; junction bases unmatched: 7. Germline CDR1 is SGHAT and CDR2 is FQNNGV. The CDR3 runs 16 residues. The CDR3 DNA follows: TGTGCCAGCAGCTTAGTAGCGGCTAGCGGTTACAATGAGCAGTTCTTC. This translates into CASSLVAASGYNEQFF.

The chain has TRBV28 and TRBJ1-4, with D perhaps TRBD1 (6 bases). The germline CDR1 and CDR2 sequences are MDHEN and SYDVKM. V was clipped by 5 bases and J by 4 bases, with 11 bases between them. This CDR3 comprises 14 residues. The CDR3 coding sequence is TGTGCCAGCAGTATTGGACAGATTAATGAAAAACTGTTTTTT. Its translation: CASSIGQINEKLFF. Drawing the rest from reference TRBV28 and TRBJ1-4, the complete variable domain is DVKVTQSSRYLVKRTGEKVFLECVQDMDHENMFWYRQDPGLGLRLIYFSYDVKMKEKGDIPEGYSVSREKKERFSLILESASTNQTSMYLCASSIGQINEKLFFGSGTQLSVL.

In its sample, this clonotype was seen many times. The chain employs TRBV28 and TRBJ2-5; a possible D gene is TRBD2 (6 bases). Germline V gives CDR1 MDHEN, CDR2 SYDVKM. This CDR3 contains 15 residues. V lost 5 bases, J lost 1 base, and 14 bases lay in between. CDR3 protein: CASSVSRGSQETQYF. In nucleotides, the CDR3 is TGTGCCAGCAGTGTTTCCCGGGGGAGCCAAGAGACCCAGTACTTC.

The table lists this clonotype with many counts. V gene TRBV7-8 combines with J gene TRBJ1-5, with D unclear. The CDR3 is 13 amino acids. Trimming cost V 5 bases and J 5 bases, with 10 bases left between them. CDR1 is SGHVS, CDR2 FQNEAQ, per germline. CDR3: CASSLNEDQPQHF. CDR3 DNA sequence: TGTGCCAGCAGCCTTAATGAGGATCAGCCCCAGCATTTT.

At least ten counts were recorded for this clonotype. The rearrangement links TRBV6-1 to TRBJ2-1; TRBD2 aligns across 7 bases. The germline V gene has CDR1 MNHNS and CDR2 SASEGT. With V trimmed by 6 bases and J by 0 bases, 8 bases remained unmatched. The CDR3 runs 16 residues. The DNA of the CDR3 is TGTGCCAGCAGCCGCAGCGGGGCTAGCTCCTACAATGAGCAGTTCTTC. It is translated as CASSRSGASSYNEQFF.

This clonotype turned up a few times. The chain has TRBV7-6 and TRBJ1-2; D perhaps matches TRBD1 (6 bases). Per germline, CDR1 SGHVS and CDR2 FNYEAQ. Trimming pared 5 bases from V and 2 bases from J, leaving 12 bases between. This CDR3 comprises 14 residues. The CDR3 sequence: CASSGYTGNYGYTF. CDR3 DNA: TGTGCCAGCAGCGGCTACACAGGGAACTATGGCTACACCTTC.

This clonotype was recorded many times. The gene calls are TRBV20-1 and TRBJ2-2; the match to TRBD1 covers 11 bases. J lost 6 bases, V lost 4 bases, and 7 bases had no gene match. The CDR3 spans 15 residues. Germline V gene lookup returns CDR1 DFQATT and CDR2 SNEGSKA (reference sequence). The CDR3, as DNA: TGCAGTGCTATTGGACAGGGGGCCTCCCCCGGGGAGCTGTTTTTT. Its translation: CSAIGQGASPGELFF.

This clonotype was found many times. The gene calls are TRBV15 and TRBJ2-7; D tentatively reads TRBD1 or TRBD2 (5 bases each). CDR1 and CDR2 (germline): LNHNV, YYDKDF (reference sequence). This CDR3 region has 16 residues. Trimming took off 5 bases at V and 0 bases at J, with 17 bases between the two ends. CDR3 sequence: CATSGTRQGTSYEQYF. The CDR3 DNA reads as TGTGCCACCAGCGGGACCCGTCAGGGTACCTCCTACGAGCAGTACTTC.

This clonotype has a count of ten or more. The chain has TRBV5-1 and TRBJ2-3, with 10 bases fitting TRBD1. Trimming at V came to 3 bases and at J to 0 bases, leaving 10 bases not matched to a gene. Germline V CDR1 and CDR2: SGHRS, YFSETQ. The CDR3 runs 18 residues. The CDR3 DNA reads TGCGCCAGCAGCTCCGGGACAGGGGTAGGACCTAGCACAGATACGCAGTATTTT. Its protein product is CASSSGTGVGPSTDTQYF.

This clonotype showed up many times. The rearrangement joins TRBV9 to TRBJ2-2; D unresolved. CDR3 length equals 15 residues. Trimming cost V 2 bases and J 1 base, with 9 bases left between them. Germline V CDR1 and CDR2: SGDLS, YYNGEE. The CDR3 spells CASSVSVGNTGELFF. CDR3 nucleotide sequence: TGTGCCAGCAGCGTCAGCGTAGGGAACACCGGGGAGCTGTTTTTT.

This clonotype was detected ten times or more. This sequence joins TRBV24-1 and TRBJ2-5; D tentatively reads TRBD1 or TRBD2 (5 bases each). Trimming removed 3 bases at V and 2 bases at J, with 15 bases between. CDR3 size: 16 residues. Germline CDR1 reads KGHDR; CDR2 reads SFDVKD. CDR3 nucleotides: TGTGCCACCAGTGATCCCTCCCGGGGCGGACAAGAGACCCAGTACTTC. Translation: CATSDPSRGGQETQYF.

Note on this clonotype: With a much larger clone just one base away, this may be a read error. The V call is TRBV5-1, the J call TRBJ1-4; unclear D gene. This CDR3 contains 12 residues. Per the germline V gene, CDR1 is SGHRS and CDR2 is YFSETQ. V shed 4 bases and J shed 6 bases, with 7 bases lying between them. CDR3 protein: CASSPRDEKLFF. Here the CDR3 DNA reads TGCGCCAGCAGCCCGAGGGATGAAAAACTGTTTTTT.

The chain couples TRBV30 to TRBJ2-1, with TRBD1 as a possible D gene (5 bases). This CDR3 contains 14 residues. In germline, CDR1 is GTSNPN, CDR2 SVGIG (reference sequence). V lost 2 bases and J lost 5, with 13 bases in between. As DNA, the CDR3 is TGTGCCTGGAGTACCAGGGTTCCTGACAATGAGCAGTTCTTC. As protein: CAWSTRVPDNEQFF.